Reported below is one TCR beta chain. The antigen is not known. Only in-frame clones appear in the TCRdb table, and some are missing; sequencing was by immunoSEQ multiplex PCR. The sample lists approximately 130,000 clones, roughly 93% seen once, with 3.1% in the top ten. This record belongs to a study of T cell responses to AZD1222 COVID-19 vaccine. General study results and limits: After the peak T cell response, and only then, were repertoires sampled.

J lost 7 bases, V lost 8 bases, and 10 bases had no gene match. The CDR3 spans 13 residues. CDR1 and CDR2 (germline): MNHEY, SVGAGI. V and J are TRBV6-5 and TRBJ2-7, with 8 positions matching TRBD2. This clonotype was sampled from an adult in good health. The sample here was peripheral blood, taken on day 0 of AZD1222 vaccination. In nucleotides, the CDR3 is TGTGCCAGCTCGGACGGGGGGGCCGGAGAGCAGTACTTC. Translation gives CASSDGGAGEQYF.